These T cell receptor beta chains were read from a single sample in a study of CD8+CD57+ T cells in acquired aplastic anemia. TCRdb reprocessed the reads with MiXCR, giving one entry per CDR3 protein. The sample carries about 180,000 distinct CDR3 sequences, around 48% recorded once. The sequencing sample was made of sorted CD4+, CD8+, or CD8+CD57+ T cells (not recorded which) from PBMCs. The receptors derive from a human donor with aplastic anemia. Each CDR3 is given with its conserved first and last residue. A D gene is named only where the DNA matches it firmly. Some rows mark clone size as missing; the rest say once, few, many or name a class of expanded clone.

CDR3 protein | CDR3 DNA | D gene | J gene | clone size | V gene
CATSAWTEQETQYF | TGTGCCACCAGTGCCTGGACAGAGCAAGAGACCCAGTACTTC | - | TRBJ2-5 | - | TRBV24-1
CASSSPTGFGNQPQHF | TGTGCCAGCAGTTCCCCAACAGGGTTCGGCAATCAGCCCCAGCATTTT | - | TRBJ1-5 | - | TRBV28
CASSLTGDRGNTIYF | TGTGCCAGCAGTTTGACCGGGGATCGGGGAAACACCATATATTTT | - | TRBJ1-3 | - | TRBV27
CASSPRDPLTGELFF | TGTGCCAGCAGCCCGCGGGACCCACTCACCGGGGAGCTGTTTTTT | - | TRBJ2-2 | many | TRBV11-2
CATSDNRGHEQYF | TGTGCCACCAGTGATAACAGGGGACACGAGCAGTACTTC | TRBD1 | TRBJ2-7 | - | TRBV24-1
CASSLAGAVQETQYF | TGTGCCAGCAGCTTAGCTGGGGCAGTCCAAGAGACCCAGTACTTC | - | TRBJ2-5 | - | TRBV7-6
CASSSGTSGGHEQFF | TGCGCCAGCAGCTCCGGGACTAGCGGGGGACATGAGCAGTTCTTC | TRBD2 | TRBJ2-1 | - | TRBV5-1
CASRPGPAYEQYF | TGTGCCAGTAGACCGGGACCGGCCTACGAGCAGTACTTC | - | TRBJ2-7 | - | TRBV28
CSARGTPGQGYEQYF | TGCAGTGCTAGAGGTACCCCGGGACAGGGCTACGAGCAGTACTTC | TRBD1 | TRBJ2-7 | - | TRBV20-1
CSAIGQLQETQYF | TGCAGTGCTATCGGGCAGCTCCAAGAGACCCAGTACTTC | - | TRBJ2-5 | many | TRBV20-1
CASSQERDHGQPQHF | TGTGCCAGCAGTCAGGAACGGGACCACGGTCAGCCCCAGCATTTT | - | TRBJ1-5 | - | TRBV3-1
CATRGKPSYNEQFF | TGTGCCACCAGGGGAAAGCCCTCCTACAATGAGCAGTTCTTC | - | TRBJ2-1 | - | TRBV24-1
CATSGQLNEQFF | TGTGCCACCAGTGGACAGCTCAATGAGCAGTTCTTC | - | TRBJ2-1 | few | TRBV24-1
CASSYDLMKARGHYEQYF | TGTGCCAGCAGTTACGATTTGATGAAGGCCAGGGGGCACTACGAGCAGTACTTC | TRBD1 | TRBJ2-7 | many | TRBV6-2/TRBV6-3
CASSEGGLGNEQFF | TGTGCCAGTAGTGAGGGCGGGCTTGGAAATGAGCAGTTCTTC | - | TRBJ2-1 | - | TRBV19
CSAIKATAYGYTF | TGCAGTGCTATTAAGGCGACCGCATATGGCTACACCTTC | - | TRBJ1-2 | many | TRBV20-1
CASSQDSGRQETQYF | TGTGCCAGCAGCCAGGACTCCGGGCGTCAGGAGACCCAGTACTTC | - | TRBJ2-5 | - | TRBV3-1
CASKIGGMSEEQYF | TGCGCCAGCAAGATAGGGGGGATGTCGGAGGAGCAGTACTTC | - | TRBJ2-7 | - | TRBV5-1
CASSETGRNTGELFF | TGCGCCAGCAGTGAGACAGGGCGGAACACCGGGGAGCTGTTTTTT | - | TRBJ2-2 | - | TRBV10-2
CASSGGEMQTQYF | TGTGCCAGCAGCGGTGGGGAAATGCAGACCCAGTACTTC | - | TRBJ2-5 | - | TRBV9
CAIDDRAGNSPLHF | TGTGCCATAGACGACAGGGCAGGGAATTCACCCCTCCACTTT | TRBD1 | TRBJ1-6 | once | TRBV10-3
CARDSYGYTF | TGTGCCAGGGACAGCTATGGCTACACCTTC | - | TRBJ1-2 | many | TRBV19
CASSQVGQGNHSPLHF | TGTGCCAGCAGCCAAGTGGGACAGGGGAATCATTCACCCCTCCACTTT | TRBD1 | TRBJ1-6 | many | TRBV4-2
CSVEMGPNEQFF | TGCAGCGTTGAAATGGGTCCCAATGAGCAGTTCTTC | - | TRBJ2-1 | - | TRBV29-1
CSASPSGPGKDSPLHF | TGCAGTGCTAGCCCGTCCGGCCCCGGCAAGGATTCACCCCTCCACTTT | - | TRBJ1-6 | - | TRBV20-1
CASSERARGKAQETQYF | TGCGCCAGCAGTGAGCGGGCTAGGGGGAAGGCGCAAGAGACCCAGTACTTC | - | TRBJ2-5 | - | TRBV10-1
CASSLLGGADTQYF | TGTGCCAGCAGCTTATTGGGGGGCGCAGATACGCAGTATTTT | - | TRBJ2-3 | - | TRBV7-8
CAASLRGRDEQFF | TGTGCCGCCAGTCTCAGGGGGCGGGATGAGCAGTTCTTC | TRBD1 | TRBJ2-1 | - | TRBV24-1
CAISGTSGSSYTDTQYF | TGTGCTATCAGCGGGACTAGCGGGAGCTCCTACACAGATACGCAGTATTTT | TRBD2 | TRBJ2-3 | - | TRBV2
CASRDQGTLSYGYTF | TGTGCCAGCAGGGATCAAGGCACCCTCAGCTATGGCTACACCTTC | - | TRBJ1-2 | - | TRBV6-1
CASSVDSLVYEQFF | TGTGCCAGCAGCGTAGACTCTCTTGTCTATGAGCAGTTCTTC | - | TRBJ2-1 | many | TRBV9
CASNRGETEAFF | TGTGCCAGCAATAGGGGGGAAACTGAAGCTTTCTTT | - | TRBJ1-1 | - | TRBV28
CASSRTSNNSPLHF | TGTGCCAGCAGCCGGACATCGAATAATTCACCCCTCCACTTT | - | TRBJ1-6 | few | TRBV5-6
CASSLREGSNQPQHF | TGTGCCAGCAGCTTACGGGAAGGGAGCAATCAGCCCCAGCATTTT | - | TRBJ1-5 | once | TRBV7-2
CASSFVFTEAFF | TGTGCCAGCAGCTTCGTGTTCACTGAAGCTTTCTTT | - | TRBJ1-1 | once | TRBV11-2
CASSYSQGAPYEQYF | TGTGCCAGCAGTTACTCACAAGGGGCACCCTACGAGCAGTACTTC | - | TRBJ2-7 | many | TRBV6-6
CASRDTGVSSYEQYF | TGTGCCAGTAGGGATACAGGGGTCAGCTCCTACGAGCAGTACTTC | TRBD1 | TRBJ2-7 | many | TRBV19